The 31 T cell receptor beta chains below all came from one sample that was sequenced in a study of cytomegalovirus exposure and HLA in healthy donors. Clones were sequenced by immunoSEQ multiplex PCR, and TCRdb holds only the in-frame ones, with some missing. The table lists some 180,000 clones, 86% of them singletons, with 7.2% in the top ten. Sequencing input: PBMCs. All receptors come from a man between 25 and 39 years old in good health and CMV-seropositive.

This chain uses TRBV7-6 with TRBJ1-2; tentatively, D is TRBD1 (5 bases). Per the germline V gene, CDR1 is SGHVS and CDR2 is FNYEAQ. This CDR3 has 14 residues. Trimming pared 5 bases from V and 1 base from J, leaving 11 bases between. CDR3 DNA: TGTGCCAGCAGCGCCCAGGGAATTAACTATGGCTACACCTTC. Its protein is CASSAQGINYGYTF.

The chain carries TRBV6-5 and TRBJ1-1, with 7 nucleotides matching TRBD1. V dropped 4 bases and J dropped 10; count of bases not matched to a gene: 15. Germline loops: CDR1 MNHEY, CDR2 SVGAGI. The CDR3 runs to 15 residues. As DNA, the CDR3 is TGTGCCAGCAGTTTCCGACAGGGTGCCCCGGGAGGAGCTTTCTTT. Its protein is CASSFRQGAPGGAFF.

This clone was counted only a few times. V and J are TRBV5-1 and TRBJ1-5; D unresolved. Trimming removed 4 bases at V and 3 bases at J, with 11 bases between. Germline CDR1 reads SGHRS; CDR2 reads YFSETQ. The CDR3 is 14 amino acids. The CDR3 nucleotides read TGCGCCAGCAGCACCACGGGGTTCAATCAGCCCCAGCATTTT. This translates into CASSTTGFNQPQHF.

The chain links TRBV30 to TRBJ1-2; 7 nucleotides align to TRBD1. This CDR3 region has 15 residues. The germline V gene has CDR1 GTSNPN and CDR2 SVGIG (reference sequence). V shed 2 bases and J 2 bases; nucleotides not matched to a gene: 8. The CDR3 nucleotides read TGTGCCTGGAGTACCCCGAGACAGGGCAACTATGGCTACACCTTC. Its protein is CAWSTPRQGNYGYTF.

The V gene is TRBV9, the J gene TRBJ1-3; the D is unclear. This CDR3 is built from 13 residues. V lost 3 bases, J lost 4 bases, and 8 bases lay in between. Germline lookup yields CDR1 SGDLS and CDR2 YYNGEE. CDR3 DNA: TGTGCCAGCAGCGAGATTTCCGGAAACACCATATATTTT. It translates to CASSEISGNTIYF. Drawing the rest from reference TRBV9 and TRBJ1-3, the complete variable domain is DSGVTQTPKHLITATGQRVTLRCSPRSGDLSVYWYQQSLDQGLQFLIQYYNGEERAKGNILERFSAQQFPDLHSELNLSSLELGDSALYFCASSEISGNTIYFGEGSWLTVV.

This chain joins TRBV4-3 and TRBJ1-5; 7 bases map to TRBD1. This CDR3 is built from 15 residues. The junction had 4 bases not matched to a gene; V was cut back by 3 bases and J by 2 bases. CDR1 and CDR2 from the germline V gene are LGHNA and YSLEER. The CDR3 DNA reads TGCGCCAGCAGCCAGGATGGACAGGGCAATCAGCCCCAGCATTTT. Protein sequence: CASSQDGQGNQPQHF.

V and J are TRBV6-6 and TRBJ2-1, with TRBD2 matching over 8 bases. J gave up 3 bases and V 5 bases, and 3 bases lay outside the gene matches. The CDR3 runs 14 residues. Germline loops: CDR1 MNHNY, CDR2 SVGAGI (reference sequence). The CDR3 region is CASSRGGSYNEQFF. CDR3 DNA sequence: TGTGCCAGCAGTCGCGGGGGGAGCTACAATGAGCAGTTCTTC.

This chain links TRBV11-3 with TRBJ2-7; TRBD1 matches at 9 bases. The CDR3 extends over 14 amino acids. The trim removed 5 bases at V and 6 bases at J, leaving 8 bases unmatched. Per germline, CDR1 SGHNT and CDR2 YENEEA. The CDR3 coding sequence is TGTGCCAGCAGCCCCCGGGACAGGGAGGCCGAGCAGTACTTC. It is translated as CASSPRDREAEQYF.

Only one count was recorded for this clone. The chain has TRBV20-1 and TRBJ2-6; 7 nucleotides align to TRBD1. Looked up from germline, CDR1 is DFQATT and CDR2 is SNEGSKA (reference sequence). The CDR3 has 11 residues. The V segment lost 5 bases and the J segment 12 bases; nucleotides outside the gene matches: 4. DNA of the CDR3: TGCAGTGCTGGCTACAGGGGCGTCCTGACTTTC. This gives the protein CSAGYRGVLTF.

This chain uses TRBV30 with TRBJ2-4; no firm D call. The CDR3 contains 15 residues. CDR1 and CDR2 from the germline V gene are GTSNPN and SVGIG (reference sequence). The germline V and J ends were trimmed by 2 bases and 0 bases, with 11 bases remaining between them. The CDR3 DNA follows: TGTGCCTGGAGTCACAACGTTTTAGCCAAAAACATTCAGTACTTC. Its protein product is CAWSHNVLAKNIQYF.

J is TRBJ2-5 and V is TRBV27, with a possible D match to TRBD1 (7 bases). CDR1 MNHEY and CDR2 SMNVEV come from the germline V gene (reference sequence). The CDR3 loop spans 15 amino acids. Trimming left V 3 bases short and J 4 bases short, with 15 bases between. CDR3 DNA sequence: TGTGCCAGCAGTTTGGCGACAGGGACTGGAGAGACCCAGTACTTC. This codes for CASSLATGTGETQYF.

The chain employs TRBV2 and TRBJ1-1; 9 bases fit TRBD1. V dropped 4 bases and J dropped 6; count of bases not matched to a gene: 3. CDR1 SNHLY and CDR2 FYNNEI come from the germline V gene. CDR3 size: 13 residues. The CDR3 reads CASSGTGAAEAFF. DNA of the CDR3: TGTGCCAGCAGTGGGACAGGGGCTGCTGAAGCTTTCTTT.

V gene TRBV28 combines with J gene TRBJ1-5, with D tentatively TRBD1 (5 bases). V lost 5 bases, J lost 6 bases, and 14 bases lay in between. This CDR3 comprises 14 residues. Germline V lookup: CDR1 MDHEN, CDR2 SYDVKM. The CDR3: CASSAYRDSQPQHF. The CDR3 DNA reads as TGTGCCAGCAGTGCTTACCGGGACTCTCAGCCCCAGCATTTT.

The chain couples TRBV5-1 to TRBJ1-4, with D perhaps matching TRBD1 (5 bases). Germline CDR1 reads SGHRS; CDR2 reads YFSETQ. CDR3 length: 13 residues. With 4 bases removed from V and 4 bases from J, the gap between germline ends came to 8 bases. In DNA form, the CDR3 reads TGCGCCAGCAGCCCAGGGATTAATGAAAAACTGTTTTTT. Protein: CASSPGINEKLFF.

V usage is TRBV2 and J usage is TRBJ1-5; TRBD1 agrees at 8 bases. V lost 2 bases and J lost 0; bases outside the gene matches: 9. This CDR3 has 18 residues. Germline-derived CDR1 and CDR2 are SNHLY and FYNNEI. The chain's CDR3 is CASSEYGTGPYSNQPQHF. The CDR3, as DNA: TGTGCCAGCAGTGAATACGGGACAGGCCCTTATAGCAATCAGCCCCAGCATTTT.

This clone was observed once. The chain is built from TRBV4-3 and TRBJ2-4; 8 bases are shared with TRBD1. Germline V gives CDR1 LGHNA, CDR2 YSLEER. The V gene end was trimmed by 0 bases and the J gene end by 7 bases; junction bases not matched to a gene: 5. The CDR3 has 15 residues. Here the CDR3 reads CASSQDTAGGNIQYF. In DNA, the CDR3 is TGCGCCAGCAGCCAAGACACGGCAGGGGGCAACATTCAGTACTTC.

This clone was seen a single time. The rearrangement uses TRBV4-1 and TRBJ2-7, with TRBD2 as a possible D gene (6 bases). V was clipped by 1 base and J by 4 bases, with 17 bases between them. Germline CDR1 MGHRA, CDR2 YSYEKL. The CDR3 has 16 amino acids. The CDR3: CASSQGGAPLGYEQYF. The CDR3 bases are TGCGCCAGCAGCCAAGGCGGGGCGCCGTTGGGGTACGAGCAGTACTTC.

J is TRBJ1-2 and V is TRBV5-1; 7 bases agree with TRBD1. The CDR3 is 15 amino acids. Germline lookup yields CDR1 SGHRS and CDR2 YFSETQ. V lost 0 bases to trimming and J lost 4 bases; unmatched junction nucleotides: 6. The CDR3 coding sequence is TGCGCCAGCAGCTTGGGCAACAGGGGAGGCTATGGCTACACCTTC. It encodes CASSLGNRGGYGYTF.

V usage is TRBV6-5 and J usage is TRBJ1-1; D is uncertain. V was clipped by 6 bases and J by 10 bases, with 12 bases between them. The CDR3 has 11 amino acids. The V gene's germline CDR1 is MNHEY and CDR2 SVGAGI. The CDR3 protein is CASSSYGGAFF. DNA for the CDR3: TGTGCCAGCAGCTCCTATGGTGGAGCTTTCTTT.

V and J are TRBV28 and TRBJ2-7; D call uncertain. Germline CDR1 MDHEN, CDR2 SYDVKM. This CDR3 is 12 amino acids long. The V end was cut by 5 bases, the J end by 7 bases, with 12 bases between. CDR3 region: CASSRPAGEQYF. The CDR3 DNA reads TGTGCCAGCAGTAGACCAGCTGGGGAGCAGTACTTC.

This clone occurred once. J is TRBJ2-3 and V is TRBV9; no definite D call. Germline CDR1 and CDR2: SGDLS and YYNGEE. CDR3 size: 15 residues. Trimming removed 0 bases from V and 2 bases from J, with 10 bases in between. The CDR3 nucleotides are TGTGCCAGCAGCGTAGAGAGGCTACCCACAGATACGCAGTATTTT. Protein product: CASSVERLPTDTQYF.

The CDR3 DNA is TGTGCCAGCAGCGTAATCTCACCTTCCGGATTGAGCGTTTATAGCAATCAGCCCCAGCATTTT. Translation gives CASSVISPSGLSVYSNQPQHF. The chain recombines TRBV9 with TRBJ1-5; D is ambiguous. V gave up 1 base and J gave up 0 bases, with 26 bases separating them. Per the germline V gene, CDR1 is SGDLS and CDR2 is YYNGEE. The length of the CDR3 is 21 residues.

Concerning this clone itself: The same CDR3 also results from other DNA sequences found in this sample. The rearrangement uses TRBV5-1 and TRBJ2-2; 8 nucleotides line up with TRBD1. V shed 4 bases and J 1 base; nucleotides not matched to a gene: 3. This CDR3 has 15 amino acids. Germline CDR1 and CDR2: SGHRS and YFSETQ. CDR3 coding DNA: TGCGCCAGCAGCCCCGGGACAGGGAACACCGGGGAGCTGTTTTTT. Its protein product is CASSPGTGNTGELFF.

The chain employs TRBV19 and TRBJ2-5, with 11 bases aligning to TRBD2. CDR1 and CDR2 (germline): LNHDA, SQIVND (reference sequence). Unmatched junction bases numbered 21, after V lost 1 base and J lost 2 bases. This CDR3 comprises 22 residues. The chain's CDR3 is CASSIAYSGRARRASGQETQYF. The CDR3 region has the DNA TGTGCCAGTAGTATAGCATATAGCGGGAGGGCCAGGAGGGCCTCGGGTCAAGAGACCCAGTACTTC.

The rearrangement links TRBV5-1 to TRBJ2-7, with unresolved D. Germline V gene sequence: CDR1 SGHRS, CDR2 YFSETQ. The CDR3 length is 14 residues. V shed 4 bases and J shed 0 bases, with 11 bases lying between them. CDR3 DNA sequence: TGCGCCAGCAGCCAGTCAAGGAACTCCTACGAGCAGTACTTC. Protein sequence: CASSQSRNSYEQYF.

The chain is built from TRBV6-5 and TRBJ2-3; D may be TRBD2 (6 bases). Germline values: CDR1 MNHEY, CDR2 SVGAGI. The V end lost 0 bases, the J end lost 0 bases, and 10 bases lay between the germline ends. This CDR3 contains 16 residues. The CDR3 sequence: CASSYSGGTSTDTQYF. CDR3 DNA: TGTGCCAGCAGTTACTCGGGCGGGACTAGCACAGATACGCAGTATTTT.

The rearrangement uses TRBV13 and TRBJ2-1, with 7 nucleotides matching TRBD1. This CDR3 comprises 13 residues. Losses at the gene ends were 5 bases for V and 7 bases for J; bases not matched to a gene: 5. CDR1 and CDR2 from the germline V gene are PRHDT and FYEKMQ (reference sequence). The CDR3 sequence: CASSRDRKNEQFF. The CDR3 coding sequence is TGTGCCAGCAGCCGGGACAGAAAAAATGAGCAGTTCTTC.

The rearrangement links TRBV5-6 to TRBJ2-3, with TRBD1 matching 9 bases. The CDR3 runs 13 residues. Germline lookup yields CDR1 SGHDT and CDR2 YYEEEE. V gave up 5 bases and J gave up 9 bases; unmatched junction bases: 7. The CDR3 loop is CASSRTTGGTQYF. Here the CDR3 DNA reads TGTGCCAGCAGTCGCACGACAGGGGGAACGCAGTATTTT.

CDR3: CASSEEGGQPQHF. The DNA for the CDR3 is TGTGCCAGCAGTGAAGAAGGAGGCCAGCCCCAGCATTTT. The chain has TRBV6-4 and TRBJ1-5; D gene ambiguous. The CDR3 contains 13 residues. Germline CDR1 reads MRHNA; CDR2 reads SNTAGT. Trimming stripped 3 bases from V and 7 bases from J, with 10 bases between.

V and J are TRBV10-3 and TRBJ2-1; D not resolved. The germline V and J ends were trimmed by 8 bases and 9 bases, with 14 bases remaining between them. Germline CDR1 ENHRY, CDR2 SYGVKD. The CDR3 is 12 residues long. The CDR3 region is CAIGPQQIEQFF. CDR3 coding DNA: TGTGCCATCGGGCCGCAACAAATTGAGCAGTTCTTC.

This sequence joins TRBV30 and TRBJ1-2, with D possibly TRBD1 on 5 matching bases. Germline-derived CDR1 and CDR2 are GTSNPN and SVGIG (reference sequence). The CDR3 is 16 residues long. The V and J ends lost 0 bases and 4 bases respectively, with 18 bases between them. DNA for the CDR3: TGTGCCTGGAGTGTACTTCTGGGAGGGGCGCTCTATGGCTACACCTTC. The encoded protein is CAWSVLLGGALYGYTF.